Described below is a single TCR beta chain sequence and its context. Its antigen is unknown. This sample was taken from a study of cytomegalovirus exposure and HLA in healthy donors. Use of 60 Vbeta and 13 Jbeta primers characterized the PCR. Method: immunoSEQ multiplex PCR; TCRdb's copy keeps in-frame clones and lacks some. The table records about 120,000 clones, 65% to 80% of them present only once. Regarding the study as a whole: The authors considered a cluster of highly shared sequence variants likely to be a sequencing artifact. Later work found most CMV-associated TCR beta chains apparently HLA-restricted.

This TCR was sampled from a woman aged 40 to 55 in good health and CMV-seropositive. Sequencing was done on a sample of PBMCs.

The CDR3 reads CASSLAGFDSYEQYF. The DNA of the CDR3 is TGTGCCAGCAGTCTAGCGGGCTTCGACTCCTACGAGCAGTACTTC. The chain uses TRBV6-1 and TRBJ2-7; 8 nucleotides line up with TRBD2. After removal of 5 bases from V and 0 bases from J, the junction contained 6 bases not matched to a gene. CDR1 is MNHNS and CDR2 is SASEGT in the germline V gene. CDR3 length: 15 residues.